A single sample is the source of the 8 T cell receptor beta chains below, sequenced in a study of STAT5B mutations in CD4+ large granular lymphocyte leukemia. Clones were read by immunoSEQ multiplex PCR, and TCRdb kept only the in-frame ones, dropping some. The table shows approximately 19,000 clones, with roughly three quarters occurring only once. The sample comprised CD4+ T cells from blood buffy coats. The source of these receptors is a human donor in good health.

V gene TRBV7-8 combines with J gene TRBJ1-5; D uncertain. The germline V gene encodes CDR1 SGHVS and CDR2 FQNEAQ. This CDR3 contains 12 residues. The V and J ends lost 0 bases and 7 bases respectively, with 4 bases between them. This CDR3 reads CASSLALQPQHF. CDR3 DNA sequence: TGTGCCAGCAGCTTAGCATTGCAGCCCCAGCATTTT. The whole variable domain, filled in from reference TRBV7-8 and TRBJ1-5, reads GAGVSQSPRYKVAKRGQDVALRCDPISGHVSLFWYQQALGQGPEFLTYFQNEAQLDKSGLPSDRFFAERPEGSVSTLKIQRTQQEDSAVYLCASSLALQPQHFGDGTRLSIL.

This clone appeared a few times. The gene calls are TRBV19 and TRBJ1-1; D call uncertain. V was cut by 6 bases and J by 0 bases, with 14 bases left in between. This CDR3 spans 15 amino acids. Germline-derived CDR1 and CDR2 are LNHDA and SQIVND (reference sequence). The CDR3 reads CASRPLAGMNTEAFF. Here the CDR3 DNA reads TGTGCCAGTAGGCCATTGGCCGGCATGAACACTGAAGCTTTCTTT.

The chain combines TRBV5-8 with TRBJ1-2; D might be TRBD1 (5 bases). The CDR3 covers 14 residues. The ends were cut back, 2 bases at V and 3 bases at J, with 11 bases in the middle. Germline values: CDR1 SGHTS, CDR2 YDEGEE. The CDR3 is CASSFQGNDYGYTF. The CDR3 DNA is TGTGCCAGCAGCTTTCAGGGAAATGACTATGGCTACACCTTC.

A few counts support this clone. This rearrangement joins TRBV30 to TRBJ1-1; D gene ambiguous. This CDR3 is 13 amino acids long. V dropped 2 bases and J dropped 4 bases, with 11 bases sitting between them. CDR1 is GTSNPN and CDR2 is SVGIG in the germline V gene (reference sequence). CDR3 in DNA: TGTGCCTGGAGTCCCGACCCTTTCACTGAAGCTTTCTTT. It translates to CAWSPDPFTEAFF.

This clone occurred once. This chain connects TRBV5-1 to TRBJ2-7; D is unclear. Germline V gene lookup returns CDR1 SGHRS and CDR2 YFSETQ. V shed 0 bases and J shed 7 bases, with 8 bases lying between them. There are 12 residues in the CDR3. CDR3 in DNA: TGCGCCAGCAGCTTGGTTGGGGTTGAGCAGTACTTC. It translates to CASSLVGVEQYF. Combining the CDR3 with reference TRBV5-1 and TRBJ2-7 gives the whole variable domain KAGVTQTPRYLIKTRGQQVTLSCSPISGHRSVSWYQQTPGQGLQFLFEYFSETQRNKGNFPGRFSGRQFSNSRSEMNVSTLELGDSALYLCASSLVGVEQYFGPGTRLTVT.

This clone occurred a few times. The chain couples TRBV19 to TRBJ2-7, with 9 bases that match TRBD1. V was clipped by 4 bases and J by 7 bases; unmatched bases: 5. There are 13 residues in the CDR3. The germline CDR1 and CDR2 sequences are LNHDA and SQIVND (reference sequence). The CDR3 protein is CASSKDRGGEQYF. The CDR3, as DNA: TGTGCCAGTAGTAAGGACAGGGGTGGTGAGCAGTACTTC.

There are a few counts of this clone. The rearrangement uses TRBV7-6 and TRBJ2-2; TRBD1 might be the D (6 bases). Germline V gene lookup returns CDR1 SGHVS and CDR2 FNYEAQ. The CDR3 has 15 residues. Between the trimmed V and J ends, which lost 1 base and 5 bases, there was a span of 11 bases. Here the CDR3 reads CASSLGPGETGELFF. The DNA for the CDR3 is TGTGCCAGCAGCTTAGGTCCAGGGGAAACCGGGGAGCTGTTTTTT.

This clone was seen once. The rearrangement links TRBV29-1 to TRBJ2-1; 12 bases fit TRBD2. The CDR3 runs to 15 residues. Germline CDR1 is SQVTM and CDR2 is ANQGSEA. Unmatched junction bases numbered 6, after V lost 2 bases and J lost 7 bases. The DNA for the CDR3 is TGCAGCGTTGAAAAGCGACTAGCGGGGGTAAATGAGCAGTTCTTC. Translation: CSVEKRLAGVNEQFF.